Below are 15 T cell receptor beta chains sequenced from a single sample in a study of CD8+ T cells in alopecia areata. Treatment: oral pan-JAK inhibitor, 5-10 mg twice daily. Extracted RNA was reverse transcribed, and the resulting cDNA served as sequencing template. Only in-frame clones appear in the TCRdb table, and some are missing; sequencing was by immunoSEQ multiplex PCR. The sample shows approximately 210,000 clones, about three fifths of them seen only once. This material consisted of CD4+ T cells sorted from blood, taken at week 4, from a patient treated with tofacitinib. These receptors all come from a human donor with alopecia areata.

In this sample, this clone turned up a few times. The genes are TRBV6-5 and TRBJ1-3; no clear D. Trimming removed 4 bases at V and 0 bases at J, with 10 bases between. CDR1 and CDR2 from the germline V gene are MNHEY and SVGAGI. The CDR3 is 15 amino acids. The CDR3 DNA sequence: TGTGCCAGCAGTTTGGCGGGCCGCTCTGGAAACACCATATATTTT. It encodes CASSLAGRSGNTIYF.

This clone was counted between two and nine times. This chain joins TRBV7-8 and TRBJ2-5; unclear D gene. Germline V gives CDR1 SGHVS, CDR2 FQNEAQ. V was trimmed by 5 bases and J by 5 bases, leaving 9 bases between them. This CDR3 is built from 12 residues. In nucleotides, the CDR3 is TGTGCCAGCAGCCCCAGGCGTGAGACCCAGTACTTC. Translated, it gives CASSPRRETQYF.

This clone was counted a few times. This chain links TRBV7-2 with TRBJ1-4, with D uncertain. The CDR3 is 14 amino acids. V dropped 5 bases and J dropped 5 bases, with 12 bases sitting between them. In germline, CDR1 is SGHTA, CDR2 FQGNSA. CDR3 residues: CASSRSQRNEKLFF. In DNA, the CDR3 is TGTGCCAGCAGCCGAAGTCAAAGGAATGAAAAACTGTTTTTT. Together with reference TRBV7-2 and TRBJ1-4, the CDR3 gives the full variable domain: GAGVSQSPSNKVTEKGKDVELRCDPISGHTALYWYRQSLGQGLEFLIYFQGNSAPDKSGLPSDRFSAERTGGSVSTLTIQRTQQEDSAVYLCASSRSQRNEKLFFGSGTQLSVL.

This clone was observed a few times. This chain joins TRBV29-1 and TRBJ1-1; D not certain. There are 12 residues in the CDR3. Germline V gene data show CDR1 as SQVTM and CDR2 as ANQGSEA. V was shortened by 6 bases and J by 1 base, with 9 bases between the two germline ends. In DNA form, the CDR3 reads TGCAGCGTAGGACTTACGAACACTGAAGCTTTCTTT. Translating gives CSVGLTNTEAFF.

This clone is a singleton in its sample. V gene TRBV23-1 combines with J gene TRBJ1-2; weak D call: TRBD1 (6 bases). TRBV23-1 is designated an ORF whose function remains uncertain. Trimming pared 7 bases from V and 0 bases from J, leaving 18 bases between. This CDR3 is 16 amino acids long. The CDR3 bases are TGCGCCAGCATCACCCTTAGTCAGGGGACTAACTATGGCTACACCTTC. Its protein product is CASITLSQGTNYGYTF.

The chain has TRBV29-1 and TRBJ2-5, with D possibly being TRBD1 (5 bases). CDR1 and CDR2 (germline): SQVTM, ANQGSEA. The CDR3 totals 14 residues. Trimming left V 5 bases short and J 2 bases short, with 15 bases between. The CDR3 protein is CSVPPGYQQETQYF. The CDR3 DNA reads TGCAGCGTTCCTCCAGGGTACCAACAAGAGACCCAGTACTTC. The whole variable domain, remainder taken from reference TRBV29-1 and TRBJ2-5, is SAVISQKPSRDICQRGTSLTIQCQVDSQVTMMFWYRQQPGQSLTLIATANQGSEATYESGFVIDKFPISRPNLTFSTLTVSNMSPEDSSIYLCSVPPGYQQETQYFGPGTRLLVL.

This clone turned up a few times. The genes are TRBV5-1 and TRBJ2-7, with D possibly matching TRBD1 (6 bases). This CDR3 has 12 residues. Germline values: CDR1 SGHRS, CDR2 YFSETQ. V lost 2 bases, J lost 4 bases, and 7 bases lay in between. CDR3 sequence (DNA): TGCGCCAGCAGCTTTACAGGGTACGAGCAGTACTTC. It encodes CASSFTGYEQYF.

The chain links TRBV7-9 to TRBJ1-5, with unresolved D. Germline loops: CDR1 SEHNR, CDR2 FQNEAQ (reference sequence). CDR3 size: 12 residues. The V and J ends lost 0 bases and 11 bases respectively, with 8 bases between them. CDR3 protein: CASSLARSTQHF. In nucleotides, the CDR3 is TGTGCCAGCAGCTTAGCACGGAGCACCCAGCATTTT.

This chain joins TRBV27 and TRBJ2-1, with a tentative D call TRBD2 (6 bases). The CDR3 runs 16 residues. The germline V and J ends were trimmed by 8 bases and 0 bases, with 17 bases remaining between them. The germline V gene has CDR1 MNHEY and CDR2 SMNVEV (reference sequence). CDR3 coding DNA: TGTGCCAGCCTAGCGTCGAGTAGTGGCTCCTACAATGAGCAGTTCTTC. Translated, it gives CASLASSSGSYNEQFF.

This clone occurred a few times. CDR3 sequence reads: CAWSVKQLLKNIQYF. CDR3 DNA: TGTGCCTGGAGTGTAAAACAACTCCTCAAAAACATTCAGTACTTC. The gene calls are TRBV30 and TRBJ2-4; D unclear. Looked up from germline, CDR1 is GTSNPN and CDR2 is SVGIG (reference sequence). The CDR3 loop spans 15 amino acids. Between the trimmed V and J ends, which lost 0 bases and 3 bases, there was a span of 12 bases. The full variable domain, completed using reference TRBV30 and TRBJ2-4, is SQTIHQWPATLVQPVGSPLSLECTVEGTSNPNLYWYRQAAGRGLQLLFYSVGIGQISSEVPQNLSASRPQDRQFILSSKKLLLSDSGFYLCAWSVKQLLKNIQYFGAGTRLSVL.

Only a few counts were recorded for this clone. The rearrangement uses TRBV2 and TRBJ2-3, with a tentative D call TRBD2 (5 bases). CDR1 is SNHLY and CDR2 is FYNNEI in the germline V gene. This CDR3 is built from 12 residues. Trimming stripped 9 bases from V and 1 base from J, with 8 bases between. The CDR3 loop is CASAGGTDTQYF. CDR3 in DNA: TGTGCCAGTGCGGGTGGCACAGATACGCAGTATTTT.

Points on this clone: The junction shows a germline mismatch at one end, possibly a read error. For the CDR3, the DNA is TGTGCCACCAGGAGAGATGACCGGCAGGGGTTGCCCCAGCATTTT. Protein: CATRRDDRQGLPQHF. The gene calls are TRBV15 and TRBJ1-5; possible D gene TRBD1, 6 bases. The germline gives CDR1 LNHNV, CDR2 YYDKDF (reference sequence). The CDR3 covers 15 residues. Together with reference TRBV15 and TRBJ1-5, the CDR3 gives the full variable domain: DAMVIQNPRYQVTQFGKPVTLSCSQTLNHNVMYWYQQKSSQAPKLLFHYYDKDFNNEADTPDNFQSRRPNTSFCFLDIRSPGLGDTAMYLCATRRDDRQGLPQHFGDGTRLSIL.

This chain connects TRBV15 to TRBJ2-4; 7 bases are a match to TRBD2. Germline V gene lookup returns CDR1 LNHNV and CDR2 YYDKDF (reference sequence). The CDR3 sequence is 16 residues long. The V segment lost 1 base and the J segment 3 bases; nucleotides outside the gene matches: 6. This CDR3 is CATSRVDLADKNIQYF. Written as DNA, the CDR3 is TGTGCCACCAGCAGAGTCGACCTAGCGGACAAAAACATTCAGTACTTC.

The V gene is TRBV25-1, the J gene TRBJ1-6, with unresolved D. The CDR3 length is 12 residues. Germline V gene data show CDR1 as MGHDK and CDR2 as SYGVNS. V was shortened by 6 bases and J by 4 bases, with 4 bases between the two germline ends. CDR3 region: CASRGYNSPLHF. In DNA, the CDR3 is TGTGCCAGCAGGGGTTATAATTCACCCCTCCACTTT.

This clone occurred a few times. One junction end disagrees with the germline gene, perhaps due to a read error. The CDR3 region is CAARGETQYF. DNA for the CDR3: TGTGCCGCCAGAGGGGAGACCCAGTACTTC. V usage is TRBV15 and J usage is TRBJ2-5, with D possibly being TRBD2 (5 bases). Germline loops: CDR1 LNHNV, CDR2 YYDKDF (reference sequence). The CDR3 runs 10 residues.